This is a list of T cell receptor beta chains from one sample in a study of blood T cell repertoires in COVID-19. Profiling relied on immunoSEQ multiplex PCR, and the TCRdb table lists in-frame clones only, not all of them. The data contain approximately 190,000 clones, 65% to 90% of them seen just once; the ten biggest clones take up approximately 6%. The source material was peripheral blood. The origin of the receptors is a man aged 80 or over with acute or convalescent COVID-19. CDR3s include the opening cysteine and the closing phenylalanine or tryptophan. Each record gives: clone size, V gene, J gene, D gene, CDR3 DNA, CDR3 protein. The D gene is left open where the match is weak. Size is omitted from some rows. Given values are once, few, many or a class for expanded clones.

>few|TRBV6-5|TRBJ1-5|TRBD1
TGTGCCAGCAGCACCCAGGGGGACAATCAGCCCCAGCATTTT
CASSTQGDNQPQHF
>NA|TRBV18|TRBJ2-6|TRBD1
TGTGCCAGCTCACAATCGGGACAGGTTGACGGGGCCAACGTCCTGACTTTC
CASSQSGQVDGANVLTF
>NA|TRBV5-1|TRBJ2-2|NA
TGCGCCAGCTTCGATAGAAACACCGGGGAGCTGTTTTTT
CASFDRNTGELFF
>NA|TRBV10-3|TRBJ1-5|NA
TGTGCCATCAGTGACAGGGTGGGCCAGCCCCAGCATTTT
CAISDRVGQPQHF
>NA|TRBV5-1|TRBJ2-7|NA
TGCGCCAGCAGCTTAACAGTTTCCTACGAGCAGTACTTC
CASSLTVSYEQYF
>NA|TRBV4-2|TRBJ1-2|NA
TGTGCCAGCAGCCACGGCGGAAACTATGGCTACACCTTC
CASSHGGNYGYTF
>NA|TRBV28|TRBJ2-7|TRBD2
TGTGCCAGCAGTTGGGCGGGGGGGTCCTACGAGCAGTACTTC
CASSWAGGSYEQYF
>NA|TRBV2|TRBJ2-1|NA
TGTGCCAGCAGTGAACAACAGGTGACCGAGCAGTTCTTC
CASSEQQVTEQFF
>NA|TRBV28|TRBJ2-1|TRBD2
TGTGCCAGCAGTCAAGGAAGACTAGCGGGAGTAGTTAATGAGCAGTTCTTC
CASSQGRLAGVVNEQFF
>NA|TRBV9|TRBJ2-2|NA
TGTGCCAGCAGCCTCACCGGTGACTTCTACACCGGGGAGCTGTTTTTT
CASSLTGDFYTGELFF
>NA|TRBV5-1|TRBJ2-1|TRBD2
TGCGCCAGCGGAAGTCTAGCGGGAGGAATCAATGAGCAGTTCTTC
CASGSLAGGINEQFF
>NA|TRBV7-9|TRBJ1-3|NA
TGTGCCAGCAGCTTATGGCGGGGCCCTGGAAACACCATATATTTT
CASSLWRGPGNTIYF
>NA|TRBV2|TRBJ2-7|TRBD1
TGTGCCAGCACAGGGAGGGACAGGGTAGACGAGCAGTACTTC
CASTGRDRVDEQYF
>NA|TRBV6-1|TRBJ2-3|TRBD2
TGTGCCAGCAGTGACCGGGGCATCGGGAGGCCCACAGATACGCAGTATTTT
CASSDRGIGRPTDTQYF
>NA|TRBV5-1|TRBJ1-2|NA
TGCGCCAGCAGCATACTTCAGGGGAACTATGGCTACACCTTC
CASSILQGNYGYTF
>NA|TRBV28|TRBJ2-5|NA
TGTGCCAGCAGTATATACCCAACTCAAGAGACCCAGTACTTC
CASSIYPTQETQYF
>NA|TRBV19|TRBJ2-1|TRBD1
TGTGCCAGTAGCAAAGCTCGGACAGGGGGCCAGGGTGGGGATGAGCAGTTCTTC
CASSKARTGGQGGDEQFF
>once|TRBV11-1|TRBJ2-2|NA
TGTGCCAGCAGCTTGAATCAGGTCACCGGGGAGCTGTTTTTT
CASSLNQVTGELFF
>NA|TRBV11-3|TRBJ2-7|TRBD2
TGTGCCAGCAGCTCCTTTAGCGGGAGGTCCTCCTACGAGCAGTACTTC
CASSSFSGRSSYEQYF
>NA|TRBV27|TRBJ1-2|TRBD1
TGTGCCAGCAGCGGACAGGGCAAAGGATATGGCTACACCTTC
CASSGQGKGYGYTF
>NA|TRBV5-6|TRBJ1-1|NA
TGTGCCAGCAGCTTAGACAGCAAATGGGGCACTGAAGCTTTCTTT
CASSLDSKWGTEAFF
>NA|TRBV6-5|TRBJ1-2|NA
TGTGCCAGCACCCTAAAGTGGGGCGCCTATGGCTACACCTTC
CASTLKWGAYGYTF
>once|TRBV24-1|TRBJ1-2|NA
TGTGCCACCAGTGATGCCCGAGGTGTATTCTATGGCTACACCTTC
CATSDARGVFYGYTF
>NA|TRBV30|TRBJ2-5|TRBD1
TGTGCCTGGACTAGACAGGGTGGGCAAGAGACCCAGTACTTC
CAWTRQGGQETQYF
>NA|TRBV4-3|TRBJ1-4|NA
TGCGCCAGCAGCCCTGGGGGGGCGCCGACGGAAAAACTGTTTTTT
CASSPGGAPTEKLFF
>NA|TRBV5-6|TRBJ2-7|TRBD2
TGTGCCAGCAGCCCTCGTCGGGGACTAGCCTTCTACGAGCAGTACTTC
CASSPRRGLAFYEQYF
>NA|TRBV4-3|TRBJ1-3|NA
TGCGCCAGCAGCCAACCTCCAGGGTTGGTTCCCTCTGGAAACACCATATATTTT
CASSQPPGLVPSGNTIYF
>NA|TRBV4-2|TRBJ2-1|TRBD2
TGTGCCAGCAGCCAAGTCGTGGCTAGCGGGAGATTTGAGCAGTTCTTC
CASSQVVASGRFEQFF
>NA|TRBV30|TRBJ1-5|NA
TGTGCCTGGAGCGCCCTAGACGGGGGAAGGGGGCCCCAGCATTTT
CAWSALDGGRGPQHF
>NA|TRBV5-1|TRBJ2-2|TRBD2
TGCGCCAGCAGCCCAGGACTAGCGGCGAACACCGGGGAGCTGTTTTTT
CASSPGLAANTGELFF
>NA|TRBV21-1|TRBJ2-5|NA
TGTGCCAGCAGCAAAGCTAGCGGGAGCCCTATGAGGAAAGAGACCCAGTACTTC
CASSKASGSPMRKETQYF
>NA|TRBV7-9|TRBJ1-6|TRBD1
TGTGCCAGCACCAAGGGACAGGGCAATAATTCACCCCTCCACTTT
CASTKGQGNNSPLHF
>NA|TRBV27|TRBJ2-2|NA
TGTGCCAGCAGATCTAGACAGTTTCCGGGGGAGCTGTTTTTT
CASRSRQFPGELFF
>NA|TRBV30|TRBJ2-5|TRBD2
TGTGCCTGGAGTTTGGCTAGCGGGATAAGAGAGACCCAGTACTTC
CAWSLASGIRETQYF
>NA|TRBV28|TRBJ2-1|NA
TGTGCCAGCAATGCAGGGGACCTTCTCTCCTACAATGAGCAGTTCTTC
CASNAGDLLSYNEQFF
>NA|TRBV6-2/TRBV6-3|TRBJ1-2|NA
TGTGCCAGCAGCCTGGTGGAGAGCTATGGCTACACCTTC
CASSLVESYGYTF
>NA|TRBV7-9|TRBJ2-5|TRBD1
TGTGCCAGCAGCATAGGACAGGGGTCTGGGGGACAAGAGACCCAGTACTTC
CASSIGQGSGGQETQYF
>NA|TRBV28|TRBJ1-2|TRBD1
TGTGCCAGCAGTTTATTCGGACAGGGGCGTCTCTATGGCTACACCTTC
CASSLFGQGRLYGYTF
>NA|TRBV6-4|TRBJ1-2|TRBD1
TGTGCCAGCAGTCCGACAGGGAACTATGGCTACACCTTC
CASSPTGNYGYTF
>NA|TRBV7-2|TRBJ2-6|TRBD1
TGTGCCAGCAGTCGCTGGACAGGGCGATCTTCGTGGGGGGCCAACGTCCTGACTTTC
CASSRWTGRSSWGANVLTF
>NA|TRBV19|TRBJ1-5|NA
TGTGCCAGTAGCGAGGGTTGGAATCAGCCCCAGCATTTT
CASSEGWNQPQHF
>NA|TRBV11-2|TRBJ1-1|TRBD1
TGTGCCAGCAGCTTCCAGGGGGCGGGGAACACTGAAGCTTTCTTT
CASSFQGAGNTEAFF
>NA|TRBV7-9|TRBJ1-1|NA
TGTGCCAGCAGTTTCGGACAGCTGAACACTGAAGCTTTCTTT
CASSFGQLNTEAFF
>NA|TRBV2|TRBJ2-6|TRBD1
TGTGCCAGCAGAGAGACGGGACAGGCCCTCTCTGGGGCCAACGTCCTGACTTTC
CASRETGQALSGANVLTF
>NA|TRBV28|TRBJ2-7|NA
TGTGCCAGCAGCAATATCCAGGTGTTCTCCTACGAGCAGTACTTC
CASSNIQVFSYEQYF
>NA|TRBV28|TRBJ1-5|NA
TGTGTGGTGGGGGGGCCCAATAGCAATCAGCCCCAGCATTTT
CVVGGPNSNQPQHF
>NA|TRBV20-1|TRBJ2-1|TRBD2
TGCAGTGCTAGTAAGGCGGGGGGAAACCATGAGCAGTTCTTC
CSASKAGGNHEQFF
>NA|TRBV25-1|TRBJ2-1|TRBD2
TGTGCCAGCAGTCAGGCGGGGGGAGAGCAGTTCTTC
CASSQAGGEQFF
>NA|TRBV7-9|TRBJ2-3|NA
TGTGCCAGCAGCTTAGACGCGGTAACAGATACGCAGTATTTT
CASSLDAVTDTQYF
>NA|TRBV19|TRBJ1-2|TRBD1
TGTGCCAGTAGTATAAACAGGGGACAGGACTATGGCTACACCTTC
CASSINRGQDYGYTF
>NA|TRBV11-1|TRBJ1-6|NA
TGTGCCAGCAGCTTGGGTCTCGGGGAATCACCCCTCCACTTT
CASSLGLGESPLHF
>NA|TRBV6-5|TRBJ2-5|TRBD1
TGTGCCAGCCGGGACAGAAAAGAGACCCAGTACTTC
CASRDRKETQYF
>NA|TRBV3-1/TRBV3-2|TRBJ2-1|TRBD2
TGTGCCAGCAGCCTGGGTAGCGGGAGGGTAAATGAGCAGTTCTTC
CASSLGSGRVNEQFF
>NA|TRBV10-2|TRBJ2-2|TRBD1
TGCGCCAGCAGTCGGGACAGGGCGAACACCGGGGAGCTGTTTTTT
CASSRDRANTGELFF
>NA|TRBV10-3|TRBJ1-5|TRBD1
TGTGCCATCAGTGCGGGACAGGGTGGGGTCAATCAGCCCCAGCATTTT
CAISAGQGGVNQPQHF
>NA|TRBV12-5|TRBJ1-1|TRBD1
TGTGCTAGTGGCCAGACAGGGGGCACTGAAGCTTTCTTT
CASGQTGGTEAFF
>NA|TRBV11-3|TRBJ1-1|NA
TGTGCCAGCAGCTTAAACCAGGGGAACACTGAAGCTTTCTTT
CASSLNQGNTEAFF
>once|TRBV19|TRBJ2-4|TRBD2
TGTGCCACAAGGGAGGGAGACATTCAGTACTTC
CATREGDIQYF
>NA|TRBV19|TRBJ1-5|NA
TGTGCCAGTAGTAGAGGGGGTGGCAATCAGCCCCAGCATTTT
CASSRGGGNQPQHF